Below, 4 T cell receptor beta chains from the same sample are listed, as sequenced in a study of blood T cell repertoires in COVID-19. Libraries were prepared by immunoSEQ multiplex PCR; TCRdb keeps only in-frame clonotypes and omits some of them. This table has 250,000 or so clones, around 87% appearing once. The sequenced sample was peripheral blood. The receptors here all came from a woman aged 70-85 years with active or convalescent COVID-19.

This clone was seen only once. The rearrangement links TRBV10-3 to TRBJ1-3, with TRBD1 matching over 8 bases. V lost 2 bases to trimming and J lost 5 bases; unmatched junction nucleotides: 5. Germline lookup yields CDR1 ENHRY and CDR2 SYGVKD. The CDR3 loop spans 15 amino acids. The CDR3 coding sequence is TGTGCCATCAGTGAGGACAGGGGAGGTAGAAACACCATATATTTT. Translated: CAISEDRGGRNTIYF.

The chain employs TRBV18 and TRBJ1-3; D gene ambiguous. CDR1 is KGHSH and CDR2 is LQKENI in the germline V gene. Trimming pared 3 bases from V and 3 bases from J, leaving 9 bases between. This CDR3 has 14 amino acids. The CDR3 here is CASSPHAYGNTIYF. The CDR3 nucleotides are TGTGCCAGCTCACCCCATGCCTATGGAAACACCATATATTTT.

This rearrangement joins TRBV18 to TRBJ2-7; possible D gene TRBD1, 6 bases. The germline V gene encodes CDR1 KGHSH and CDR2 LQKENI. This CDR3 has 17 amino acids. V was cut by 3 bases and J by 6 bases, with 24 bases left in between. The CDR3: CASSPPNLIQGRGEQYF. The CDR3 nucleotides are TGTGCCAGCTCACCTCCCAACTTAATACAGGGAAGAGGCGAGCAGTACTTC.

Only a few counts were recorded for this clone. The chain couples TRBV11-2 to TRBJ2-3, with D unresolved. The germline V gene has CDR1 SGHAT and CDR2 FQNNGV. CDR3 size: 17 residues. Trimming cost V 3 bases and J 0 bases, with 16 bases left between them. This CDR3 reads CASSFEVTNPSTDTQYF. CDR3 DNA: TGTGCCAGCAGCTTTGAGGTTACCAACCCTAGCACAGATACGCAGTATTTT.